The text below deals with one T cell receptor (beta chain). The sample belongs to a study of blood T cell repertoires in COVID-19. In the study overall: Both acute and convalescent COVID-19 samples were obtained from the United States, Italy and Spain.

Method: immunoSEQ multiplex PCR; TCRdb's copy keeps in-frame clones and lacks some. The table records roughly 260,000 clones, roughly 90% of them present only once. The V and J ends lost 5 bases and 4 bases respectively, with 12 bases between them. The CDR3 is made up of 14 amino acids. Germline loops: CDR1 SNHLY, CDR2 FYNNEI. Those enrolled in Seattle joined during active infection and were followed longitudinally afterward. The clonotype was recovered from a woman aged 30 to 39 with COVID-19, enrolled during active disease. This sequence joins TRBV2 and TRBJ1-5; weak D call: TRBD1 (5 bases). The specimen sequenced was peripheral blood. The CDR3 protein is CASSRQGRNQPQHF. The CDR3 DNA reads TGTGCCAGCAGTCGGCAGGGTAGGAATCAGCCCCAGCATTTT.